The sequence of this TCR beta chain was determined in a study of T cell responses to AZD1222 COVID-19 vaccine. TCRdb's table, derived via immunoSEQ multiplex PCR, lists solely in-frame clones and lacks some. The table records about 130,000 clones, 75% to 90% of them present only once. Germline CDR1 and CDR2: SGHDN and FVKESK. The junction had 3 bases not matched to a gene; V was cut back by 5 bases and J by 7 bases. The CDR3 runs to 14 residues. This TCR was sampled from an adult in good health. The rearrangement links TRBV14 to TRBJ2-2; 11 nucleotides align to TRBD1. This specimen was peripheral blood, taken on day 0 of AZD1222 vaccination. The CDR3 nucleotides read TGTGCCAGCAGCGGACAGGGGGCGGTCGGGGAGCTGTTTTTT. This gives the protein CASSGQGAVGELFF.